Presented here are 8 T cell receptor beta chains from one specimen sequenced in a study of blood T cell repertoires in COVID-19. The table came from immunoSEQ multiplex PCR; TCRdb's copy has only in-frame clones and leaves some out. The sample has about 270,000 clones; 86% are singletons. Sequenced input: peripheral blood. The receptors come from a woman aged 60 to 75 who had recovered from COVID-19.

The rearrangement joins TRBV19 to TRBJ2-3; D is undetermined. The germline V gene has CDR1 LNHDA and CDR2 SQIVND (reference sequence). Trimming removed 3 bases at V and 0 bases at J, with 10 bases between. The CDR3 spans 15 residues. The CDR3 DNA reads TGTGCCAGTAGTATTTCTCGACTTAGCACAGATACGCAGTATTTT. This translates into CASSISRLSTDTQYF.

The chain has TRBV5-6 and TRBJ2-2; 12 bases align to TRBD2. The CDR3 is 17 amino acids. Trimming took 4 bases from V and 4 from J; bases not matched to a gene: 8. Germline loops: CDR1 SGHDT, CDR2 YYEEEE. The CDR3 loop reads CASSPWGLAGGTGELFF. In DNA, the CDR3 is TGTGCCAGCAGCCCCTGGGGACTAGCGGGTGGCACCGGGGAGCTGTTTTTT.

V usage is TRBV6-4 and J usage is TRBJ2-1, with 7 bases lining up with TRBD2. CDR3 length: 17 residues. The V gene's germline CDR1 is MRHNA and CDR2 SNTAGT. V lost 2 bases to trimming and J lost 0 bases; unmatched junction nucleotides: 7. CDR3 bases: TGTGCCAGCAGTGACCTCAGGGCGGGGGACTCCTACAATGAGCAGTTCTTC. The encoded protein is CASSDLRAGDSYNEQFF.

The chain employs TRBV6-1 and TRBJ1-2, with 7 nucleotides matching TRBD1. Germline trimming cut 2 bases from V and 4 bases from J; bases unmatched to any gene: 7. The CDR3 has 15 amino acids. CDR1 and CDR2 from the germline V gene are MNHNS and SASEGT. CDR3 nucleotides: TGTGCCAGCAGTGAAATCGCTAGGACAGGCTATGGCTACACCTTC. Translation gives CASSEIARTGYGYTF.

J is TRBJ2-7 and V is TRBV11-3; tentative D call: TRBD2 (7 bases). V was cut by 3 bases and J by 5 bases, with 17 bases left in between. The CDR3 has 15 amino acids. The germline CDR1 and CDR2 sequences are SGHNT and YENEEA. CDR3 in amino acids: CASSLRSGGHDEQYF. In DNA, the CDR3 is TGTGCCAGCAGCTTGAGGTCCGGGGGGCACGACGAGCAGTACTTC.

The chain uses TRBV7-9 and TRBJ1-5, with D maybe TRBD1 (6 bases). From germline, CDR1 is SEHNR and CDR2 FQNEAQ (reference sequence). Trimming left V 5 bases short and J 0 bases short, with 23 bases between. The CDR3 runs 19 residues. The CDR3 protein is CASSPTVGGGEYSNQPQHF. The CDR3 DNA follows: TGTGCCAGCAGCCCCACAGTCGGAGGGGGGGAATATAGCAATCAGCCCCAGCATTTT.

This clone was detected only once. The J gene is TRBJ1-4, the V gene TRBV5-6; tentatively, D is TRBD1 (5 bases). The CDR3 extends over 15 amino acids. CDR1 is SGHDT and CDR2 is YYEEEE in the germline V gene. Trimming left V 1 base short and J 8 bases short, with 15 bases between. The CDR3 nucleotides read TGTGCCAGCAGCTTGAGGGGTGCGGGGGGAGAAAAACTGTTTTTT. Protein: CASSLRGAGGEKLFF. Based on the CDR3 plus reference TRBV5-6 and TRBJ1-4, the full variable domain is DAGVTQSPTHLIKTRGQQVTLRCSPKSGHDTVSWYQQALGQGPQFIFQYYEEEERQRGNFPDRFSGHQFPNYSSELNVNALLLGDSALYLCASSLRGAGGEKLFFGSGTQLSVL.

The J gene is TRBJ1-2, the V gene TRBV11-3, with D perhaps TRBD1 (5 bases). Germline V gene sequence: CDR1 SGHNT, CDR2 YENEEA. Trimming cost V 5 bases and J 1 base, with 5 bases left between them. The CDR3 contains 12 residues. The CDR3, as DNA: TGTGCCAGCAGCCAGGGTAACTATGGCTACACCTTC. It codes for CASSQGNYGYTF.